This record covers a single T cell receptor (beta chain). The antigen is unknown. The source of the sample is a study of T-cell memory formation after mild COVID-19. Study background: Clusters of TCRs were largely donor specific.

Study observations and caveats: Clones contracting across day 15 to 85 had a balanced CD4/CD8 profile; later expanding clones leaned CD4+. Unconfirmed was the SARS-CoV-2 specificity of second-wave clones that peaked on day 37. Cross-reactive memory seemingly joined, as some responding clones were found in pre-infection memory.

From the 5' RACE reads, TCRdb called clonotypes with MiXCR, one entry per CDR3 protein. The sample has fewer than 550,000 distinct CDR3 sequences; around 20% are singletons. CDR1 is LGHDT, CDR2 YNNKEL, per germline (reference sequence). V shed 0 bases and J shed 3 bases, with 14 bases lying between them. This CDR3 contains 16 residues. The gene calls are TRBV3-1 and TRBJ1-1; tentatively, D is TRBD1 (5 bases). Source material: PBMCs or a T cell subset sorted from them (not recorded which). The clonotype originates from an adult woman who had mild COVID-19 (a few samples of this study predate the infection). Cell type and time point are not known. CDR3 in amino acids: CASSQDGGAWDTEAFF. Here the CDR3 DNA reads TGTGCCAGCAGCCAAGACGGAGGGGCCTGGGACACTGAAGCTTTCTTT.